Sequencing of this T cell receptor beta chain was carried out in a study of T cells in Graves' hyperthyroidism and ophthalmopathy. Participants, patients aged 18 to 65, had newly diagnosed hyperthyroidism with a duration under 2 months. Clinical symptoms, serum thyroxine, TRAb, thyroid ultrasound and orbital computed tomography established diagnosis. This CDR3 region has 15 residues. The germline V gene has CDR1 LGHDT and CDR2 YNNKEL (reference sequence). V lost 0 bases and J 3 bases, leaving 11 bases between the germline ends. This clonotype has at least ten counts. The antigen remains unidentified. Broader study findings: In the blood, most expanded thyroid clonotypes above 0.001 appeared as well. Ophthalmopathy could be told apart from stable hyperthyroidism with a 13 V-J model.

It was RNA transcripts that yielded the amplified TCR beta CDR3 regions. HTBI primers were the set used in a first-round RT-PCR of the TCR CDR3. TCRdb re-derived calls from the multiplex PCR reads in MiXCR, one entry per CDR3 protein. In the table there are hundreds of thousands of distinct CDR3 sequences, 18% of which are singletons. The sample was blood. This chain links TRBV3-1 with TRBJ1-2, with D unresolved. This TCR was sampled from a woman between 45 and 65 years old with Graves' hyperthyroidism that later progressed to Graves' ophthalmopathy. CDR3 sequence (DNA): TGTGCCAGCAGCCAAGATAGGCAGTTTGACTATGGCTACACCTTC. Amino acids: CASSQDRQFDYGYTF.